This T cell receptor beta chain derives from a study of control samples from healthy donors and cancer patients. Only in-frame clones appear in the TCRdb table, and some are missing; sequencing was by immunoSEQ multiplex PCR. The sample holds 170,000 or so clones, 94% seen once. CDR1 and CDR2 from the germline V gene are SGHTA and FQGNSA. With 6 bases removed from V and 1 base from J, the gap between germline ends came to 12 bases. The CDR3 is 14 residues long. The sequencing sample was made of blood. The TCR sequence derives from a woman between 18 and 29 years old in good health. The chain carries TRBV7-2 and TRBJ1-2; D is possibly TRBD1 (5 bases). The CDR3 region is CASSRQSFNYGYTF. The CDR3 bases are TGTGCCAGCAGTCGACAGTCCTTTAACTATGGCTACACCTTC.